One TCR beta chain is described in this entry. The antigen is not known. CDR3 length: 15 amino acids. Deletions cut 4 bases from V and 3 bases from J, with 18 bases between. CDR1 GTSNPN and CDR2 SVGIG come from the germline V gene (reference sequence). Data came from immunoSEQ multiplex PCR; TCRdb stores just in-frame clones and leaves some out. This sample has about 100,000 clones, with about nine tenths found just once. These data belong to a study of PD-L1 blockade in urothelial cancer. Study overall: It was around 2014 that patients started atezolizumab at 1,200 mg intravenously every 3 weeks. Median T cell yield from blood was 110,000 to 150,000.

Study-wide results and limits: In blood at 3 weeks, tumor-associated clones expanded more among patients with durable benefit. Where pretreatment blood TCR clonality fell below the median, better survival was predicted.

The receptor was derived from an elderly woman with urothelial cancer. The rearrangement joins TRBV30 to TRBJ1-1; perhaps TRBD1 as D (6 bases). The specimen was PBMCs, collected around atezolizumab (anti-PD-L1) treatment. CDR3 sequence reads: CAWTYIKGGDTEAFF. The CDR3 nucleotides are TGTGCCTGGACCTACATAAAGGGGGGGGACACTGAAGCTTTCTTT.